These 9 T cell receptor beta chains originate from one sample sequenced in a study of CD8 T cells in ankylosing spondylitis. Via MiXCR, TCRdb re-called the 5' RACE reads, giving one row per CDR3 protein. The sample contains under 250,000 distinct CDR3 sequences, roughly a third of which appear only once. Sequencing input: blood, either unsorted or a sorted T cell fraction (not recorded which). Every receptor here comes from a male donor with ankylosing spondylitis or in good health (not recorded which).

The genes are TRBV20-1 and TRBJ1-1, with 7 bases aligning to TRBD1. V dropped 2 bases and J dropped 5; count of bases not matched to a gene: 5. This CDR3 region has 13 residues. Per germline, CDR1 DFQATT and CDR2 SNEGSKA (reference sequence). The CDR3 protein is CSARRAGGTEAFF. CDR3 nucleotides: TGCAGTGCTAGACGCGCAGGGGGTACTGAAGCTTTCTTT.

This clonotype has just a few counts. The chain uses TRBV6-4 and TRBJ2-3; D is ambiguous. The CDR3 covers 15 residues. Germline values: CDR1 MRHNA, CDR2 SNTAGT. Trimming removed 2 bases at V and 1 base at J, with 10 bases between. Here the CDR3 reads CASSDGFRGTDTQYF. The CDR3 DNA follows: TGTGCCAGCAGTGACGGTTTCCGAGGCACAGATACGCAGTATTTT.

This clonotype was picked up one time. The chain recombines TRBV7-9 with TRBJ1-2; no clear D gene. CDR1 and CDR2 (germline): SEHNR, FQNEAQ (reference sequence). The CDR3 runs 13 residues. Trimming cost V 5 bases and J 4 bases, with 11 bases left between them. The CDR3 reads CASSPGYGYGYTF. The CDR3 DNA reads TGTGCCAGCAGCCCCGGGTACGGCTATGGCTACACCTTC.

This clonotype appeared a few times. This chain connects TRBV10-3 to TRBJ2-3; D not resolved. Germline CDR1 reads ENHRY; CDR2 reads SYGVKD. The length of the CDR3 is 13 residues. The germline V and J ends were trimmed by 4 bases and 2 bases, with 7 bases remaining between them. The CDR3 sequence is CAISGPATDTQYF. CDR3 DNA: TGTGCCATCAGTGGTCCGGCCACAGATACGCAGTATTTT.

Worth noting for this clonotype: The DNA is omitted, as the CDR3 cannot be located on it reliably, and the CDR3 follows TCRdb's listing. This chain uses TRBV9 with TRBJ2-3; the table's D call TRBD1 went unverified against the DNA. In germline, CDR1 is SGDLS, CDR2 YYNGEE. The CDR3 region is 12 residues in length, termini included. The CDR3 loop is CASSVGGGSPYF.

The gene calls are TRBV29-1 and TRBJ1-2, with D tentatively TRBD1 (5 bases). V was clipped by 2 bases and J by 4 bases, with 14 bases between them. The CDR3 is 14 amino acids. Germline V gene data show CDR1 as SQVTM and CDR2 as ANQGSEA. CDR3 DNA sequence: TGCAGCGTTGAAAAGTCTCAGGGTAGCTATGGCTACACCTTC. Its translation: CSVEKSQGSYGYTF.

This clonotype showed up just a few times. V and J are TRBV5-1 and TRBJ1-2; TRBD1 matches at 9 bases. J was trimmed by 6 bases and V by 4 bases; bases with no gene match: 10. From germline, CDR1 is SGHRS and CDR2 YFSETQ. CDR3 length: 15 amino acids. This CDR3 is CASSRDTGGRNGYTF. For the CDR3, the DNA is TGCGCCAGCAGCAGAGACACAGGGGGCAGGAATGGCTACACCTTC.

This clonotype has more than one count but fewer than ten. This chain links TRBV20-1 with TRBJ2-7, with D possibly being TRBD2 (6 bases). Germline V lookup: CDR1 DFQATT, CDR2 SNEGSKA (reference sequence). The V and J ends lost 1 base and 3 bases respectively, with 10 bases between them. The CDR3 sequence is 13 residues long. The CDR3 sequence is CSARAAGIYEQYF. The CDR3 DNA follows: TGCAGTGCTAGAGCGGCGGGAATCTACGAGCAGTACTTC.

CDR3 region: CASSNRESYTF. CDR3 nucleotide sequence: TGTGCCAGCAGTAACAGGGAGAGCTACACCTTC. The chain has TRBV12-3 or TRBV12-4 and TRBJ1-2; D is possibly TRBD1 (6 bases). This CDR3 contains 11 residues. Trimming removed 5 bases at V and 9 bases at J, with 10 bases between.